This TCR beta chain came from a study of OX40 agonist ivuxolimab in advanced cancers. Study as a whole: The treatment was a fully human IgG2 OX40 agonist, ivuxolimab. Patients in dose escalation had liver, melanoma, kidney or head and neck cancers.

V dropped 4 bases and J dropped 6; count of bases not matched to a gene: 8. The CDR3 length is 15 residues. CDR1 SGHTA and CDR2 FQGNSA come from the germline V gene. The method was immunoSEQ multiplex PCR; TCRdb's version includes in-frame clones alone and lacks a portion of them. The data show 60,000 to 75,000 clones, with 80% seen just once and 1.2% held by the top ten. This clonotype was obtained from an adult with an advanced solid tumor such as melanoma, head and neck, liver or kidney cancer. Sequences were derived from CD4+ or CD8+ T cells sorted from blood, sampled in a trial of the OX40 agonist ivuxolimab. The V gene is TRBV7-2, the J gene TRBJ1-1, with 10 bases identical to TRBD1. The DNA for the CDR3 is TGTGCCAGCAGCTCCAGGACAGGGGGGATAGCTGAAGCTTTCTTT. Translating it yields CASSSRTGGIAEAFF.